These T cell receptor beta chains were read from a single sample in a study of early T cells in non-severe SARS-CoV-2 infection. TCRdb redid the calling of the 5' RACE reads with MiXCR, one entry per CDR3 protein. The sample yields about 49,000 distinct CDR3 sequences, approximately 12% seen once. Input material: whole blood. These receptors all stem from an adult who was a healthcare worker with PCR-confirmed SARS-CoV-2 infection or an uninfected control (not recorded which). CDR3s include the opening cysteine and the closing phenylalanine or tryptophan. Each record gives: V gene, J gene, D gene, clone size, CDR3 protein, CDR3 DNA. The D gene is left open where the match is weak. Clone sizes are given selectively: once, few, many, or a class where the clone is expanded.

TRBV4-1	TRBJ1-6	-	-	CASSQDRRSGGFSPLHF	TGCGCCAGCAGCCAAGATAGGAGGTCCGGGGGGTTTTCACCCCTCCACTTT
TRBV6-1	TRBJ1-3	-	-	CASSLGRHPVSSGNTIYF	TGTGCCAGCAGTCTTGGACGGCACCCCGTCAGCTCTGGAAACACCATATATTTT
TRBV3-1	TRBJ1-3	-	many	CASSRGGADGNTIYF	TGTGCCAGCAGCCGCGGGGGGGCTGACGGAAACACCATATATTTT
TRBV7-3	TRBJ2-1	TRBD2	-	CASSPTSSYYNEQFF	TGTGCCAGCAGCCCGACTAGCTCCTACTACAATGAGCAGTTCTTC
TRBV7-7	TRBJ2-2	-	few	CASSWTLNTGELFF	TGTGCTAGCAGCTGGACCCTGAACACCGGGGAGCTGTTTTTT
TRBV5-6	TRBJ2-5	TRBD2	-	CASSWALGSGRGETQYF	TGTGCCAGCAGCTGGGCCTTGGGTAGCGGGAGAGGGGAGACCCAGTACTTC
TRBV28	TRBJ2-1	TRBD2	-	CASSFISGRNEQFF	TGTGCCAGCAGTTTCATTAGCGGGAGAAATGAGCAGTTCTTC
TRBV6-2/TRBV6-3	TRBJ2-1	TRBD2	-	CASSYSVSSGGSEQFF	TGTGCCAGCAGTTACTCTGTGTCTAGCGGCGGGAGTGAGCAGTTCTTC
TRBV5-4	TRBJ2-7	-	-	CASTKPPAYEQYF	TGTGCCAGCACCAAACCGCCAGCCTACGAGCAGTACTTC
TRBV9	TRBJ2-3	TRBD2	-	CASSVGGLDRGDTQYF	TGTGCCAGCAGCGTAGGGGGACTAGATCGGGGAGATACGCAGTATTTT
TRBV7-9	TRBJ2-2	-	-	CASSSPTGNTGELFF	TGTGCCAGCAGCTCGCCGACAGGGAACACCGGGGAGCTGTTTTTT
TRBV6-6	TRBJ1-1	-	many	CASSYPIPEAFF	TGTGCCAGCAGTTACCCGATACCTGAAGCTTTCTTT
TRBV6-1	TRBJ1-1	-	few	CASSEDFRNTEAFF	TGTGCCAGCAGTGAGGATTTTAGGAACACTGAAGCTTTCTTT
TRBV9	TRBJ2-7	-	-	CASSVAPAGEQYF	TGTGCCAGCAGCGTAGCGCCCGCGGGCGAGCAGTACTTC
TRBV2	TRBJ2-1	TRBD2	-	CASQAGAAIDEQFF	TGTGCCAGCCAGGCGGGAGCTGCTATAGATGAGCAGTTCTTC
TRBV7-3	TRBJ1-1	-	-	CASSWGKNTEAFF	TGTGCCAGCAGCTGGGGGAAGAACACTGAAGCTTTCTTT
TRBV28	TRBJ2-7	-	-	CASTTLPYEQYF	TGTGCCAGCACTACCCTTCCCTACGAGCAGTACTTC
TRBV7-3	TRBJ1-6	TRBD1	many	CATDRGKNSPLHF	TGTGCCACCGACAGGGGGAAGAATTCACCCCTCCACTTT
TRBV20-1	TRBJ2-1	-	many	CSAKDAQSSYNEQFF	TGCAGTGCTAAGGACGCCCAGAGCTCCTACAATGAGCAGTTCTTC
TRBV29-1	TRBJ1-1	-	-	CSVEVGGTEAFF	TGCAGCGTTGAAGTGGGGGGTACTGAAGCTTTCTTT
TRBV29-1	TRBJ1-1	TRBD1	many	CSASRGQGDAEAFF	TGCAGCGCCAGTCGGGGACAGGGTGACGCTGAAGCTTTCTTT
TRBV5-1	TRBJ2-7	TRBD1	few	CASSEVRRQGASEQYF	TGCGCCAGCAGCGAGGTTAGAAGACAGGGGGCTAGCGAGCAGTACTTC
TRBV19	TRBJ1-1	TRBD1	-	CATEDRMNTEAFF	TGTGCCACCGAGGACAGGATGAACACTGAAGCTTTCTTT
TRBV29-1	TRBJ2-1	TRBD1	many	CSVRTGGINEQFF	TGCAGCGTTCGGACAGGCGGTATCAATGAGCAGTTCTTC
TRBV5-4	TRBJ1-1	-	many	CASSLKGNPEAFF	TGTGCCAGCAGCTTGAAGGGAAACCCTGAAGCTTTCTTT
TRBV7-3	TRBJ2-3	TRBD2	-	CASSLLAGGRADTQYF	TGTGCCAGCAGCCTTCTAGCGGGGGGGCGAGCAGATACGCAGTATTTT
TRBV6-5	TRBJ1-1	TRBD1	few	CASSYSQGGSEVFF	TGTGCCAGCAGTTACTCACAGGGGGGATCTGAAGTTTTCTTT
TRBV29-1	TRBJ1-1	TRBD1	-	CSAGTAYEAFF	TGCAGCGCTGGGACAGCTTATGAAGCTTTCTTT
TRBV27	TRBJ2-7	-	many	CASSLSQGTYEQYF	TGTGCCAGCAGTTTATCGCAGGGGACCTACGAGCAGTACTTC
TRBV27	TRBJ2-7	-	-	CASSLQADSSYEQYF	TGTGCCAGCAGTTTACAAGCGGATAGCTCCTACGAGCAGTACTTC
TRBV6-5	TRBJ2-1	TRBD1	many	CASSYYRGVEQFF	TGTGCCAGCAGTTACTACAGGGGAGTTGAGCAGTTCTTC
TRBV28	TRBJ2-1	-	few	CASSLLETEQFF	TGTGCCAGCAGTTTATTAGAGACTGAGCAGTTCTTC
TRBV7-2	TRBJ2-1	TRBD2	many	CASSLGPAGVYNEQFF	TGTGCCAGCAGCTTGGGGCCAGCGGGAGTATACAATGAGCAGTTCTTC
TRBV7-2	TRBJ2-5	-	few	CASSWGVQETQYF	TGTGCCAGCAGCTGGGGGGTTCAAGAGACCCAGTACTTC
TRBV7-2	TRBJ1-1	TRBD1	-	CASSLYRGRAEAFF	TGTGCCAGCAGCTTATACAGGGGGCGGGCTGAAGCTTTCTTT
TRBV12-3/TRBV12-4	TRBJ2-7	TRBD2	-	CASRTSGINEQYF	TGTGCCAGCAGGACTAGCGGGATAAACGAGCAGTACTTC
TRBV7-9	TRBJ2-7	-	-	CASSQILASEQYF	TGTGCCAGCAGCCAAATACTAGCCTCCGAGCAGTACTTC
TRBV11-3	TRBJ1-2	TRBD1	-	CASSQGQGSGYTF	TGTGCCAGCAGCCAGGGACAGGGCTCTGGCTACACCTTC
TRBV7-9	TRBJ2-7	TRBD1	many	CASSLEWDRGYEQYF	TGTGCCAGCAGCTTAGAGTGGGACAGGGGGTACGAGCAGTACTTC
TRBV20-1	TRBJ2-1	TRBD2	many	CSAIDLASGGLSKDEQFF	TGCAGTGCAATAGATTTAGCCTCGGGGGGACTGTCTAAGGATGAGCAGTTCTTC
TRBV6-6	TRBJ2-3	TRBD1	many	CASYGTGGADTQYF	TGTGCCAGTTATGGGACAGGGGGCGCAGATACGCAGTATTTT
TRBV7-2	TRBJ2-4	-	many	CASSTARGGRNIQYF	TGTGCCAGCAGCACCGCCAGGGGCGGAAGAAACATTCAGTACTTC
TRBV29-1	TRBJ1-1	-	-	CSVEVGPSGTEAFF	TGCAGCGTTGAAGTCGGCCCCTCGGGGACTGAAGCTTTCTTT
TRBV3-1	TRBJ2-2	TRBD2	-	CASSQDELAGVRNTGELFF	TGTGCCAGCAGCCAAGATGAACTAGCGGGGGTTCGGAACACCGGGGAGCTGTTTTTT
TRBV5-6	TRBJ1-1	TRBD1	many	CASSSDRGPAFF	TGTGCCAGCAGCTCCGACAGGGGACCTGCTTTCTTT